This TCR beta chain was documented in a study of OX40 agonist ivuxolimab in advanced cancers. The length of the CDR3 is 14 residues. The trim removed 4 bases at V and 5 bases at J, leaving 5 bases unmatched. Germline lookup yields CDR1 MGHDK and CDR2 SYGVNS. This clone was seen a few times. Assay used: immunoSEQ multiplex PCR; TCRdb lists only in-frame clones, some missing. This sample yields approximately 22,000 clones, of which about 85% are seen a single time; under 45% belongs to the top ten. The rearrangement links TRBV25-1 to TRBJ2-1; TRBD2 matches 7 bases. This clonotype was obtained from an adult with an advanced solid tumor such as melanoma, head and neck, liver or kidney cancer. The sample here was CD4+ or CD8+ T cells sorted from blood, taken in a trial of the OX40 agonist ivuxolimab. In DNA form, the CDR3 reads TGTGCCAGCAGTGTGGCTAGCGGACACAATGAGCAGTTCTTC. This gives the protein CASSVASGHNEQFF.